This T cell receptor (beta chain) was captured in a study of T cells after yellow fever vaccination. V was cut by 0 bases and J by 1 base, with 10 bases left in between. The germline gives CDR1 LGHDT, CDR2 YNNKEL (reference sequence). This CDR3 spans 15 amino acids. TCRdb called the 5' RACE reads again in MiXCR, with one record for every CDR3 protein. The sample shows about 550,000 distinct CDR3 sequences, 19% of them seen only once. Sequenced here: PBMCs, sampled 15 days after the yellow fever booster vaccination. The origin of this receptor is a man aged 25-40 years who received the YFV17D yellow fever vaccine. The chain carries TRBV3-1 and TRBJ2-7; D gene uncertain. The CDR3 bases are TGTGCCAGCAGCCAAGATGTTAGCACTTCCTACGAGCAGTACTTC. Protein product: CASSQDVSTSYEQYF.